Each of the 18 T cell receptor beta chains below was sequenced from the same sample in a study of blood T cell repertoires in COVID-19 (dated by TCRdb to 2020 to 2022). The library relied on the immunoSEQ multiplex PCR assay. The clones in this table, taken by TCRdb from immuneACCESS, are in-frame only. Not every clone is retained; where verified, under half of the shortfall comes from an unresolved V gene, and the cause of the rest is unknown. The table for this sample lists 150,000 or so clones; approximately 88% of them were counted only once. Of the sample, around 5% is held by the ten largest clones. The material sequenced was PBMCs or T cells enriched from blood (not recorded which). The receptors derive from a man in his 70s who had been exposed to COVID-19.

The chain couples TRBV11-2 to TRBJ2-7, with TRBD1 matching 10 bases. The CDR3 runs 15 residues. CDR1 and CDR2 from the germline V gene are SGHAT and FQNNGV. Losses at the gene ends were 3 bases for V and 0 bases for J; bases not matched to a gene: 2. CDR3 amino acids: CASSFGTGDSYEQYF. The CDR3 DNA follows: TGTGCCAGCAGCTTCGGGACAGGGGACTCCTACGAGCAGTACTTC.

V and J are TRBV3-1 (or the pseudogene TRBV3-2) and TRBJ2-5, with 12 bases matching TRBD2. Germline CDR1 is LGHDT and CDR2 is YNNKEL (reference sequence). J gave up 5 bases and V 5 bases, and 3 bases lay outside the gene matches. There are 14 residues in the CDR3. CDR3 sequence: CASSNLAGGETQYF. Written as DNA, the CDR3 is TGTGCCAGCAGCAACCTAGCGGGGGGGGAGACCCAGTACTTC.

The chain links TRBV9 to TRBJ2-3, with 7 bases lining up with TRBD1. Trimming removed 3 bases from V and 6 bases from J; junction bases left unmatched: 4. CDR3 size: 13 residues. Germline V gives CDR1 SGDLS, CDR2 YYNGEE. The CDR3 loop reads CASSEGARDTQYF. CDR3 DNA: TGTGCCAGCAGCGAGGGGGCGAGGGATACGCAGTATTTT.

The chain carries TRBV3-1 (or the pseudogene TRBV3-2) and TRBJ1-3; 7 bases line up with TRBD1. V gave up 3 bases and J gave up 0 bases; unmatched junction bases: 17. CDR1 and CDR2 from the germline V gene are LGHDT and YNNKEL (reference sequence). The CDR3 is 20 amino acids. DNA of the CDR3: TGTGCCAGCAGCCATATTGGGGGATGGACAGGCATTCACTCTGGAAACACCATATATTTT. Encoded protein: CASSHIGGWTGIHSGNTIYF.

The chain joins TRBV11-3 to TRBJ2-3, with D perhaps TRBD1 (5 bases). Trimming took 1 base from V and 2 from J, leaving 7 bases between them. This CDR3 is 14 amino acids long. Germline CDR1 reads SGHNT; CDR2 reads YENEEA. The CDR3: CASSLVQDTDTQYF. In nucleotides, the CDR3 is TGTGCCAGCAGCTTAGTACAGGACACAGATACGCAGTATTTT.

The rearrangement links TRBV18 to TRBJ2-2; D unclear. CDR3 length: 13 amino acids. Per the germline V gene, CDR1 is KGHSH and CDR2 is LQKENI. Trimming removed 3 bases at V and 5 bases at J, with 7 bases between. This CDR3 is CASSPQNTGELFF. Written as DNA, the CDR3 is TGTGCCAGCTCACCTCAGAATACCGGGGAGCTGTTTTTT.

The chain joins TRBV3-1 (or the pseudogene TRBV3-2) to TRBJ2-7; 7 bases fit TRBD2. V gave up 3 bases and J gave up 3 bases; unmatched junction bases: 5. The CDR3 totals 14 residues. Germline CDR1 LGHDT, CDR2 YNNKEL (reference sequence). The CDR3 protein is CASSHGGTRYEQYF. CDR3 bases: TGTGCCAGCAGCCACGGGGGGACGCGCTACGAGCAGTACTTC.

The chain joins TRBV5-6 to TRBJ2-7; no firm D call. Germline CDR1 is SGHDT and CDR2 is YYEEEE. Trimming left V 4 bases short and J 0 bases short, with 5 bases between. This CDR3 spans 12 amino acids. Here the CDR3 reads CASSRFSYEQYF. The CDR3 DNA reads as TGTGCCAGCAGCCGTTTCTCCTACGAGCAGTACTTC.

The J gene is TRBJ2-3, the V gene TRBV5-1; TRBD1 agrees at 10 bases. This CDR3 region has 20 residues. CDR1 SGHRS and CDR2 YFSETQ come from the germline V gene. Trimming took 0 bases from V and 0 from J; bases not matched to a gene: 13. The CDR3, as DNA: TGCGCCAGCAGCTTGGTTCTTATGACAGGGGGCCCCTCTAGCACAGATACGCAGTATTTT. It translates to CASSLVLMTGGPSSTDTQYF. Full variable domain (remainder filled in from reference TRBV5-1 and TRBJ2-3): KAGVTQTPRYLIKTRGQQVTLSCSPISGHRSVSWYQQTPGQGLQFLFEYFSETQRNKGNFPGRFSGRQFSNSRSEMNVSTLELGDSALYLCASSLVLMTGGPSSTDTQYFGPGTRLTVL.

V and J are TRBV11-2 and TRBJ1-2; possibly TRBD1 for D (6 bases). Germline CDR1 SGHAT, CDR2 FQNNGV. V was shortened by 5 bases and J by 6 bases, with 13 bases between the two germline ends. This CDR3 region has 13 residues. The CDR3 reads CASSPGQSHGYTF. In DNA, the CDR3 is TGTGCCAGCAGCCCCGGACAGTCCCATGGCTACACCTTC.

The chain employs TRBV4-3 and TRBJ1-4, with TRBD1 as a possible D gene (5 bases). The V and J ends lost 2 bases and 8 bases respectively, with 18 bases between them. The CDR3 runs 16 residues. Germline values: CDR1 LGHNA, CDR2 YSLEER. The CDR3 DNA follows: TGCGCCAGCAGCCAAACTGGGGGGGGTAACTGGGAAAAACTGTTTTTT. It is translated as CASSQTGGGNWEKLFF.

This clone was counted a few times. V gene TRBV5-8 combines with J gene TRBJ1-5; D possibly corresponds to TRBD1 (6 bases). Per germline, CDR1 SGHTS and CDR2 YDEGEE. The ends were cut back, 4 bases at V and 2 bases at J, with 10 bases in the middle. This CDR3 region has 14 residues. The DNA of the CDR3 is TGTGCCAGCAGCCTATACAGGGGCAATCAGCCCCAGCATTTT. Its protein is CASSLYRGNQPQHF.

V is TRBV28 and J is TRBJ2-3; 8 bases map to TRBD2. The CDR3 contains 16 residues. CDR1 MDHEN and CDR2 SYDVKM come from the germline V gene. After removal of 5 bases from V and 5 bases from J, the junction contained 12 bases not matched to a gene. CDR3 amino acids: CASSTPSGSGVDTQYF. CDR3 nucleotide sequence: TGTGCCAGCAGTACCCCGAGCGGGAGTGGGGTAGATACGCAGTATTTT.

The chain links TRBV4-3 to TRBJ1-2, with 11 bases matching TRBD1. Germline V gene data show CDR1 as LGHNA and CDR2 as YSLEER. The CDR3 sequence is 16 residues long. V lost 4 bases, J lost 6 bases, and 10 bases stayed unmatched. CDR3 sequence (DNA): TGCGCCAGCAGCCCCTTTGGGACAGGGGGAAGAGATGGCTACACCTTC. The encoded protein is CASSPFGTGGRDGYTF.

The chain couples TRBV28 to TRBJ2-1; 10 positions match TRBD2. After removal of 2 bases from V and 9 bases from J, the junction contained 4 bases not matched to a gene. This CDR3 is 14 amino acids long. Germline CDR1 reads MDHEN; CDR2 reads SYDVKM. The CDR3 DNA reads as TGTGCCAGCAGTTTACTAGCGGGAGTGGGTGAGCAGTTCTTC. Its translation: CASSLLAGVGEQFF. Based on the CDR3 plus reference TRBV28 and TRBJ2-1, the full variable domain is DVKVTQSSRYLVKRTGEKVFLECVQDMDHENMFWYRQDPGLGLRLIYFSYDVKMKEKGDIPEGYSVSREKKERFSLILESASTNQTSMYLCASSLLAGVGEQFFGPGTRLTVL.

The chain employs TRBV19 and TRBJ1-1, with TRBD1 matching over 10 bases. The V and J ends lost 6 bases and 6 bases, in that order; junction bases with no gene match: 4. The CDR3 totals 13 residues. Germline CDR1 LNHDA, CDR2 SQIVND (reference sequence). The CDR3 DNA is TGTGCCAGTAGGGAGGACAGGGGGGCTGAAGCTTTCTTT. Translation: CASREDRGAEAFF.

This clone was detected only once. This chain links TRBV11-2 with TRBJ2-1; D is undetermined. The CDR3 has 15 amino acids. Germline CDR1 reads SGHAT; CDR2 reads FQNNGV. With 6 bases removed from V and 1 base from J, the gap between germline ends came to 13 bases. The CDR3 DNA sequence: TGTGCCAGCAGGTCTACGGTGACTTCCTACAATGAGCAGTTCTTC. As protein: CASRSTVTSYNEQFF. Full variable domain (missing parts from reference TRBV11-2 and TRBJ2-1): EAGVAQSPRYKIIEKRQSVAFWCNPISGHATLYWYQQILGQGPKLLIQFQNNGVVDDSQLPKDRFSAERLKGVDSTLKIQPAKLEDSAVYLCASRSTVTSYNEQFFGPGTRLTVL.

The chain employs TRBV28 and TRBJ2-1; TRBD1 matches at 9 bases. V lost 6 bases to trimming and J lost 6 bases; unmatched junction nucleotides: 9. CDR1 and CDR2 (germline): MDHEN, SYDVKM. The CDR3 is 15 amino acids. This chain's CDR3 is CASSPSGQGPNEQFF. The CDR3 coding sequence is TGTGCCAGCAGCCCTTCGGGACAGGGTCCCAATGAGCAGTTCTTC. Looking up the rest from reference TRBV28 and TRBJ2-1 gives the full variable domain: DVKVTQSSRYLVKRTGEKVFLECVQDMDHENMFWYRQDPGLGLRLIYFSYDVKMKEKGDIPEGYSVSREKKERFSLILESASTNQTSMYLCASSPSGQGPNEQFFGPGTRLTVL.